The subject of this entry is one T cell receptor (beta chain). Its target is not known. The TCR beta cDNA libraries contained unique molecular identifiers. One entry per CDR3 protein, called by TCRdb with MiXCR from the PCR reads. The repertoire holds hundreds of thousands of distinct CDR3 sequences, approximately 53% seen once, with over 4% in the top ten. The ends were cut back, 3 bases at V and 4 bases at J, with 12 bases in the middle. Germline-derived CDR1 and CDR2 are LNHNV and YYDKDF (reference sequence). The CDR3 extends over 14 amino acids. The source of the sample is a study of post-analysis software for immune sequencing data. General observations from the study: TRBV5-6, TRBV5-1 and TRBV20-1 belonged to a set of about five TRBV segments that were more frequent in patients than controls.

Specimen: blood. The V and J genes are TRBV15 and TRBJ2-5, with D uncertain. This TCR was sampled from a girl aged 5-17 years with multiple sclerosis. CDR3 residues: CATSRGSRGETQYF. The CDR3 bases are TGTGCCACCAGCAGGGGCTCAAGAGGAGAGACCCAGTACTTC.